This T cell receptor (beta chain) derives from a study of T cell clonality in common variable immunodeficiency. The CVID group had more than 12 females and 25 to 30 males, mean age roughly 40. Both groups were predominantly of Caucasian heritage. Using immunoSEQ multiplex PCR, the repertoire was profiled, and TCRdb retains in-frame clones only, with some absent. The sample data list over 15,000 clones. About this clone itself: Its matching antigen is unknown.

General study points: CVID subjects showed higher TCRbeta clonality than healthy controls. Authors noted CVID clonality's cause needs subpopulation repertoire sequencing. Reportedly, TCR beta sequences from common variable immunodeficiency showed fewer deletions and N-nucleotide insertions.

Sequencing used peripheral blood mononuclear cells. This receptor was obtained from a human donor with common variable immunodeficiency.

The CDR3 bases that were read are TGTGCCAGCAGCGGACAGGGGTCGGCCTTCTACGAG. Residues: CASSGQGSAFYE. The CDR3 in its entirety is CASSGQGSAFYEQYF. The chain employs TRBV5-5 and TRBJ2-7; 9 nucleotides agree with TRBD1. The read ends 3 residues early relative to the CDR3; the germline J gene fills the gap. Germline-derived CDR1 and CDR2 are SGHKS and YYEKEE (reference sequence). This CDR3 region has 15 residues. Trimming at V came to 4 bases and at J to 3 bases, leaving 8 bases not matched to a gene.